This T cell receptor beta chain appears in the sequencing data of a study of blood T cell repertoires in COVID-19. About the research overall: The study drew acute and convalescent COVID-19 samples from the United States, Italy and Spain.

Original handling: The assay estimated nucleated cells by amplifying reference gene primers. Repertoires were generated with immunoSEQ multiplex PCR, while TCRdb's copy carries only in-frame clones and drops some. For V, J and clone size, that table is used; D and trimming come from the DNA. The sample lists approximately 320,000 clones; 65% to 90% were seen once. V was pared by 5 bases and J by 14 bases, with 13 bases between. Germline lookup yields CDR1 WSHSY and CDR2 SAAADI. The CDR3 totals 12 residues. Source material: peripheral blood. This sequence originates from a human donor in a cohort sampled during active COVID-19. J is TRBJ1-6 and V is TRBV10-2, with D unresolved. The CDR3 sequence: CASSLRFLSLHF. The CDR3 DNA is TGCGCCAGCAGTTTGAGGTTCCTATCCCTCCACTTT.